The 29 T cell receptor beta chains given below trace back to one sample, sequenced in a study of response to subunit inactivated influenza vaccine. TCRdb reprocessed the RT-PCR reads with MiXCR, giving one entry per CDR3 protein. This table has about half a million distinct CDR3 sequences, over 25% appearing once. The sample was CD4+ T cells sorted from PBMCs, taken roughly 5 days after vaccination. These receptor sequences come from a man aged 45-60 years who received an inactivated influenza vaccine.

Many counts were recorded for this clonotype. This sequence joins TRBV9 and TRBJ2-1; 7 positions agree with TRBD2. Germline assignment: CDR1 SGDLS and CDR2 YYNGEE. The CDR3 totals 15 residues. V gave up 0 bases and J gave up 4 bases; unmatched junction bases: 4. The CDR3 sequence: CASSVGLAEYNEQFF. The CDR3 DNA reads as TGTGCCAGCAGCGTAGGACTAGCAGAGTACAATGAGCAGTTCTTC. The full variable domain, completed using reference TRBV9 and TRBJ2-1, is DSGVTQTPKHLITATGQRVTLRCSPRSGDLSVYWYQQSLDQGLQFLIQYYNGEERAKGNILERFSAQQFPDLHSELNLSSLELGDSALYFCASSVGLAEYNEQFFGPGTRLTVL.

This chain uses TRBV10-3 with TRBJ1-1, with D maybe TRBD1 (6 bases). The V end lost 3 bases, the J end lost 1 base, and 15 bases lay between the germline ends. This CDR3 is 16 amino acids long. CDR1 is ENHRY, CDR2 SYGVKD, per germline. This CDR3 reads CAISDLPGHRNTEAFF. CDR3 nucleotides: TGTGCCATCAGTGATTTACCGGGACATAGGAACACTGAAGCTTTCTTT.

The rearrangement links TRBV7-2 to TRBJ2-1; perhaps TRBD2 as D (5 bases). V was cut by 6 bases and J by 4 bases, with 16 bases left in between. Germline V CDR1 and CDR2: SGHTA, FQGNSA. This CDR3 region has 15 residues. CDR3: CASSRAAGQYNEQFF. As DNA, the CDR3 is TGTGCCAGCAGTCGCGCGGCGGGTCAATACAATGAGCAGTTCTTC.

The chain employs TRBV9 and TRBJ2-1, with a tentative D call TRBD2 (6 bases). There are 15 residues in the CDR3. Germline V lookup: CDR1 SGDLS, CDR2 YYNGEE. V was shortened by 0 bases and J by 5 bases, with 12 bases between the two germline ends. This chain's CDR3 is CASSVAGESHNEQFF. The CDR3 DNA reads as TGTGCCAGCAGCGTAGCGGGAGAATCCCACAATGAGCAGTTCTTC.

This clonotype was seen a handful of times. The chain has TRBV3-1 and TRBJ1-2, with no clear D. V lost 1 base and J 6 bases, leaving 9 bases between the germline ends. Germline CDR1 reads LGHDT; CDR2 reads YNNKEL (reference sequence). This CDR3 is built from 13 residues. CDR3 sequence reads: CASSQAPGNGYTF. CDR3 nucleotides: TGTGCCAGCAGCCAAGCGCCGGGGAATGGCTACACCTTC.

V usage is TRBV27 and J usage is TRBJ2-7; D is unresolved. V shed 3 bases and J shed 3 bases, with 6 bases lying between them. Per germline, CDR1 MNHEY and CDR2 SMNVEV (reference sequence). The CDR3 consists of 12 residues. The CDR3 DNA sequence: TGTGCCAGCAGTTTTTTAGGCTACGAGCAGTACTTC. Translation gives CASSFLGYEQYF.

The chain employs TRBV14 and TRBJ2-7, with 11 bases aligning to TRBD2. Germline lookup yields CDR1 SGHDN and CDR2 FVKESK. Trimming at V came to 4 bases and at J to 0 bases, leaving 5 bases not matched to a gene. The CDR3 consists of 16 residues. CDR3 nucleotide sequence: TGTGCCAGCAGCCGCTCAACTAGCGGGAGCTCCTACGAGCAGTACTTC. Its protein is CASSRSTSGSSYEQYF. Complete variable domain (other parts from reference TRBV14 and TRBJ2-7): EAGVTQFPSHSVIEKGQTVTLRCDPISGHDNLYWYRRVMGKEIKFLLHFVKESKQDESGMPNNRFLAERTGGTYSTLKVQPAELEDSGVYFCASSRSTSGSSYEQYFGPGTRLTVT.

The rearrangement joins TRBV28 to TRBJ2-2, with D possibly matching TRBD1 (6 bases). The germline V gene has CDR1 MDHEN and CDR2 SYDVKM. V was clipped by 7 bases and J by 6 bases, with 15 bases between them. The CDR3 loop spans 14 amino acids. The CDR3 coding sequence is TGTGCCAGCACCCCACAGGGTGGGGCCGGGGAGCTGTTTTTT. Its translation: CASTPQGGAGELFF.

This clonotype has a handful of counts. The gene calls are TRBV12-3 or TRBV12-4 and TRBJ2-2, with D maybe TRBD2 (5 bases). V was pared by 11 bases and J by 4 bases, with 14 bases between. This CDR3 has 13 amino acids. CDR3 sequence reads: CARRGSGTGELFF. CDR3 bases: TGTGCCCGCCGAGGGAGCGGCACCGGGGAGCTGTTTTTT.

Notes on this clonotype: No DNA is shown, since the ends of the CDR3 on it are uncertain; the CDR3 is the one TCRdb lists. The chain carries TRBV10-2 and TRBJ2-6; TRBD1 is taken as the D call from the table, unchecked against the DNA. Germline lookup yields CDR1 WSHSY and CDR2 SAAADI. The CDR3 length equals 15 residues, ends included. CDR3 residues: CASSAWGDGANVLAF.

The chain couples TRBV20-1 to TRBJ2-1; D call uncertain. The germline gives CDR1 DFQATT, CDR2 SNEGSKA (reference sequence). V lost 5 bases and J lost 8, with 7 bases in between. This CDR3 region has 10 residues. The CDR3 region is CSAVIYEQFF. CDR3 DNA: TGCAGTGCTGTGATCTATGAGCAGTTCTTC.

The chain uses TRBV12-3 or TRBV12-4 and TRBJ2-2, with a possible D match to TRBD1 (6 bases). V lost 8 bases and J lost 4, with 14 bases in between. The CDR3 covers 14 residues. The CDR3 reads CASGGRVGTGELFF. CDR3 coding DNA: TGTGCCAGCGGGGGCAGGGTCGGCACCGGGGAGCTGTTTTTT.

V usage is TRBV20-1 and J usage is TRBJ2-7; D is uncertain. The CDR3 covers 11 residues. Per the germline V gene, CDR1 is DFQATT and CDR2 is SNEGSKA (reference sequence). The germline V and J ends were trimmed by 3 bases and 3 bases, with 6 bases remaining between them. The CDR3 region has the DNA TGCAGTGCTAGGACGTTCTACGAGCAGTACTTC. This encodes CSARTFYEQYF.

V usage is TRBV9 and J usage is TRBJ2-1, with 9 bases that match TRBD2. With V trimmed by 0 bases and J by 3 bases, 4 bases remained unmatched. CDR1 is SGDLS and CDR2 is YYNGEE in the germline V gene. This CDR3 has 16 amino acids. The CDR3 reads CASSVGSSGNYNEQFF. CDR3 in DNA: TGTGCCAGCAGCGTAGGGTCTAGCGGGAACTACAATGAGCAGTTCTTC.

The chain carries TRBV18 and TRBJ2-1; 7 nucleotides agree with TRBD2. The length of the CDR3 is 14 residues. CDR1 is KGHSH and CDR2 is LQKENI in the germline V gene. Trimming removed 3 bases from V and 9 bases from J; junction bases left unmatched: 8. The DNA for the CDR3 is TGTGCCAGCTCACCCTTTGGGAGGGCCGCTGAGCAGTTCTTC. The encoded protein is CASSPFGRAAEQFF. The full variable domain, in which reference TRBV18 and TRBJ2-1 provide the parts outside the CDR3, is NAGVMQNPRHLVRRRGQEARLRCSPMKGHSHVYWYRQLPEEGLKFMVYLQKENIIDESGMPKERFSAEFPKEGPSILRIQQVVRGDSAAYFCASSPFGRAAEQFFGPGTRLTVL.

The chain uses TRBV28 and TRBJ2-1; 10 bases match TRBD2. Germline lookup yields CDR1 MDHEN and CDR2 SYDVKM. The V segment lost 2 bases and the J segment 4 bases; nucleotides outside the gene matches: 8. The CDR3 has 17 residues. The CDR3 DNA is TGTGCCAGCAGTTTAAGCGGGGGGGCCGTAGGTTACAATGAGCAGTTCTTC. The encoded protein is CASSLSGGAVGYNEQFF.

This clonotype was observed a single time. The genes are TRBV6-5 and TRBJ2-5, with TRBD1 matching 7 bases. Germline V gene sequence: CDR1 MNHEY, CDR2 SVGAGI. The J segment lost 2 bases and the V segment lost 4 bases, leaving 7 bases of the junction unmatched. This CDR3 region has 15 residues. The CDR3 region has the DNA TGTGCCAGCAGTTTGGTCAGGGGGAATCAAGAGACCCAGTACTTC. Its protein is CASSLVRGNQETQYF.

The chain combines TRBV4-3 with TRBJ2-3; no clear D. This CDR3 is built from 17 residues. With 1 base removed from V and 2 bases from J, the gap between germline ends came to 16 bases. Germline V lookup: CDR1 LGHNA, CDR2 YSLEER. The CDR3 sequence: CASSQGGSRLITDTQYF. CDR3 DNA sequence: TGCGCCAGCAGCCAAGGCGGTTCCAGACTCATCACAGATACGCAGTATTTT.

The chain joins TRBV6-1 to TRBJ2-1, with 7 bases that match TRBD1. Trimming at V came to 6 bases and at J to 10 bases, leaving 9 bases not matched to a gene. The CDR3 extends over 13 amino acids. From germline, CDR1 is MNHNS and CDR2 SASEGT. The CDR3 spells CASRPTGVGEQFF. The CDR3 DNA is TGTGCCAGCAGGCCAACAGGGGTGGGGGAGCAGTTCTTC.

The chain links TRBV5-1 to TRBJ2-4; TRBD2 matches at 10 bases. V lost 4 bases to trimming and J lost 0 bases; unmatched junction nucleotides: 13. The CDR3 consists of 19 residues. Germline-derived CDR1 and CDR2 are SGHRS and YFSETQ. The CDR3 coding sequence is TGCGCCAGCAGCCATCGGGCGAGCGGGAGGGCTTTAGCCAAAAACATTCAGTACTTC. Translating gives CASSHRASGRALAKNIQYF.

This clonotype was counted at least ten times. This chain connects TRBV5-1 to TRBJ2-1, with TRBD2 matching over 7 bases. V lost 5 bases to trimming and J lost 7 bases; unmatched junction nucleotides: 12. There are 15 residues in the CDR3. In germline, CDR1 is SGHRS, CDR2 YFSETQ. The CDR3 sequence is CASSMWGTSENEQFF. Written as DNA, the CDR3 is TGCGCCAGCAGTATGTGGGGCACTAGCGAAAATGAGCAGTTCTTC.

V usage is TRBV19 and J usage is TRBJ2-2; D gene ambiguous. CDR1 is LNHDA, CDR2 SQIVND, per germline (reference sequence). CDR3 length: 14 residues. The ends were cut back, 1 base at V and 1 base at J, with 4 bases in the middle. The CDR3 DNA is TGTGCCAGTAGTATAGCGAGGAACACCGGGGAGCTGTTTTTT. It encodes CASSIARNTGELFF.

The chain uses TRBV29-1 and TRBJ2-1; TRBD1 matches at 9 bases. The CDR3 loop spans 16 amino acids. Germline assignment: CDR1 SQVTM and CDR2 ANQGSEA. V gave up 5 bases and J gave up 10 bases; unmatched junction bases: 18. Written as DNA, the CDR3 is TGCAGCGTTAGGGGGCGACTCCGGGACAGGGTAGGAGAGCAGTTCTTC. Encoded protein: CSVRGRLRDRVGEQFF.

This chain connects TRBV20-1 to TRBJ2-3; D uncertain. The CDR3 length is 15 residues. Between the trimmed V and J ends, which lost 3 bases and 0 bases, there was a span of 13 bases. Germline-derived CDR1 and CDR2 are DFQATT and SNEGSKA (reference sequence). Here the CDR3 reads CSASGPSGSTDTQYF. The CDR3 DNA is TGCAGTGCTAGTGGTCCCTCTGGGAGCACAGATACGCAGTATTTT.

This sequence joins TRBV5-1 and TRBJ1-1, with unresolved D. Deletions cut 0 bases from V and 0 bases from J, with 9 bases between. This CDR3 is 15 amino acids long. CDR1 is SGHRS, CDR2 YFSETQ, per germline. Here the CDR3 reads CASSLGGALNTEAFF. The CDR3 nucleotides read TGCGCCAGCAGCTTGGGGGGAGCCCTGAACACTGAAGCTTTCTTT. Together with reference TRBV5-1 and TRBJ1-1, the CDR3 gives the full variable domain: KAGVTQTPRYLIKTRGQQVTLSCSPISGHRSVSWYQQTPGQGLQFLFEYFSETQRNKGNFPGRFSGRQFSNSRSEMNVSTLELGDSALYLCASSLGGALNTEAFFGQGTRLTVV.

The CDR3 spells CASSQVPGTAYNEQFF. CDR3 DNA sequence: TGCGCCAGCAGCCAAGTACCGGGGACTGCCTACAATGAGCAGTTCTTC. This chain joins TRBV4-3 and TRBJ2-1, with a tentative D call TRBD2 (6 bases). The CDR3 totals 16 residues. Germline loops: CDR1 LGHNA, CDR2 YSLEER. V was trimmed by 1 base and J by 2 bases, leaving 12 bases between them.

The V call is TRBV20-1, the J call TRBJ1-2, with D uncertain. The CDR3 has 8 amino acids. The V gene's germline CDR1 is DFQATT and CDR2 SNEGSKA (reference sequence). CDR3 coding DNA: TGCAGCGACCAGGACTACACCTTC. Amino acid sequence: CSDQDYTF.

The chain has TRBV5-1 and TRBJ1-6; TRBD1 might be the D (5 bases). The CDR3 consists of 15 residues. Trimming pared 0 bases from V and 8 bases from J, leaving 12 bases between. CDR1 is SGHRS and CDR2 is YFSETQ in the germline V gene. As DNA, the CDR3 is TGCGCCAGCAGCTTGGATGGGGACGGCTATTCACCCCTCCACTTT. Protein product: CASSLDGDGYSPLHF.

The chain recombines TRBV18 with TRBJ2-4; D is ambiguous. CDR1 is KGHSH and CDR2 is LQKENI in the germline V gene. CDR3 length equals 17 residues. V gave up 2 bases and J gave up 0 bases, with 14 bases separating them. The CDR3, as DNA: TGTGCCAGCTCACCAGCGGTGCCATCACTAGCCAAAAACATTCAGTACTTC. Amino acids: CASSPAVPSLAKNIQYF.